Below are 3 T cell receptor beta chains sequenced from a single sample in a study of blood T cells in healthy people across ages. A second roughly 6 to 12 cycle PCR used barcoded and J-beta primers. TCRdb itself ran the 5' RACE reads through MiXCR, one entry per CDR3 protein. This table has fewer than 900,000 distinct CDR3 sequences, around 46% appearing once. Sequences were obtained from blood. The receptor source for this set is a woman aged 60-75 years in good health.

This sequence joins TRBV9 and TRBJ2-4, with no clear D. V was trimmed by 0 bases and J by 13 bases, leaving 23 bases between them. CDR1 and CDR2 from the germline V gene are SGDLS and YYNGEE. The CDR3 is 16 residues long. CDR3 nucleotide sequence: TGTGCCAGCAGCGTAGGAGGTCCCGGTACTTACTACGGGCAGTACTTC. It encodes CASSVGGPGTYYGQYF. Based on the CDR3 plus reference TRBV9 and TRBJ2-4, the full variable domain is DSGVTQTPKHLITATGQRVTLRCSPRSGDLSVYWYQQSLDQGLQFLIQYYNGEERAKGNILERFSAQQFPDLHSELNLSSLELGDSALYFCASSVGGPGTYYGQYFGAGTRLSVL.

The chain recombines TRBV20-1 with TRBJ2-7; the D gene could be TRBD1 or TRBD2 (6 bases each). The J call may be faulty, since TRBJ2-5 better matches the DNA end. Germline V gene data show CDR1 as DFQATT and CDR2 as SNEGSKA (reference sequence). The CDR3 has 15 residues. CDR3 protein: CSATPQGVGGETQYF. In DNA, the CDR3 is TGCAGTGCTACCCCGCAGGGAGTCGGGGGCGAGACCCAGTACTTC.

The CDR3 coding sequence is TGTGCCAGCAGCCCCCACGACTTCTCCTACAATGAGCAGTTCTTC. Translation gives CASSPHDFSYNEQFF. J is TRBJ2-1 and V is TRBV11-2; D ambiguous. This CDR3 is 15 amino acids long. Germline loops: CDR1 SGHAT, CDR2 FQNNGV. The germline V and J ends were trimmed by 5 bases and 0 bases, with 11 bases remaining between them.